This is a list of T cell receptor beta chains from one sample in a study of blood T cell repertoires in COVID-19. TCRdb's table, derived via immunoSEQ multiplex PCR, lists solely in-frame clones and lacks some. Among roughly 230,000 clones listed, roughly nine tenths were seen once. Sample: peripheral blood. The receptors were sampled from a man between 65 and 80 years old with acute or convalescent COVID-19. CDR3s include the opening cysteine and the closing phenylalanine or tryptophan. Each record gives: D gene, CDR3 length, V gene, J gene, CDR3 protein, CDR3 DNA. The D gene is left open where the match is weak.

>.|14|TRBV5-5|TRBJ2-1
CASSLGLSSGEQFF
TGTGCCAGCAGCCTAGGACTTTCGTCTGGAGAGCAGTTCTTC
>.|14|TRBV5-3|TRBJ1-4
CARSLGRDVGKLFF
TGTGCCAGAAGCTTGGGACGGGATGTGGGGAAACTGTTTTTT
>.|15|TRBV11-2|TRBJ2-7
CASSLGRGRSYEQYF
TGTGCCAGCAGCTTAGGGCGCGGCCGCTCCTACGAGCAGTACTTC
>.|15|TRBV7-9|TRBJ2-1
CASRGGGGLNNEQFF
TGTGCCAGCAGGGGTGGTGGCGGACTCAACAATGAGCAGTTCTTC
>.|13|TRBV6-5|TRBJ2-1
CASIEDSYNEQFF
TGTGCCAGCATCGAGGACTCCTACAATGAGCAGTTCTTC
>.|14|TRBV7-7|TRBJ2-7
CASSLTPSSYEQYF
TGTGCCAGCAGCCTAACTCCTAGCTCCTACGAGCAGTACTTC
>TRBD1|14|TRBV7-2|TRBJ1-2
CASSLQGGNYGYTF
TGTGCCAGCAGCCTACAAGGGGGCAACTATGGCTACACCTTC
>TRBD1|14|TRBV7-2|TRBJ1-2
CASSYKTGAPGYTF
TGTGCCAGCAGCTACAAAACAGGGGCCCCTGGCTACACCTTC
>TRBD1|16|TRBV2|TRBJ2-2
CASSDTGPRGTGELFF
TGTGCCAGCAGTGACACGGGCCCCAGGGGGACCGGGGAGCTGTTTTTT
>TRBD2|15|TRBV27|TRBJ2-7
CASCPGGTSGYEQYF
TGTGCCAGCTGCCCTGGGGGGACTAGCGGTTACGAGCAGTACTTC
>.|15|TRBV6-4|TRBJ1-2
CASWGRVGPNYGYTF
TGTGCCAGCTGGGGGAGGGTCGGGCCTAACTATGGCTACACCTTC
>TRBD1|15|TRBV11-1|TRBJ1-1
CASSFDRAWNTEAFF
TGTGCCAGCAGCTTCGACAGGGCGTGGAACACTGAAGCTTTCTTT